Listed here is a single T cell receptor beta chain. The data originate from a study of lymphopenia after photon versus proton radiotherapy. Trimming cost V 0 bases and J 6 bases, with 14 bases left between them. CDR1 MNHNS and CDR2 SASEGT come from the germline V gene. The CDR3 loop spans 15 amino acids. Generated by immunoSEQ multiplex PCR, the TCRdb table keeps only in-frame clones and is missing some. The sample shows under 20,000 clones, roughly 90% of them seen only once. The sequenced sample was peripheral blood, obtained from a patient treated with photon-based radiotherapy. The TCR comes from a woman aged 40 to 55 with cholangiocarcinoma. The gene calls are TRBV6-1 and TRBJ1-2; TRBD1 might be the D (5 bases). The DNA of the CDR3 is TGTGCCAGCAGTGAAGCGGGGGGTACAGGAGATGGCTACACCTTC. This sequence encodes CASSEAGGTGDGYTF.